This is a list of T cell receptor beta chains from one sample in a study of cytomegalovirus exposure and HLA in healthy donors. Produced via immunoSEQ multiplex PCR; TCRdb's table is partial and in-frame only. Recorded here are roughly 80,000 clones; the top ten clones represent roughly 15%. Input material: PBMCs. The receptors stem from a man over 45 in good health and CMV-seropositive. Each CDR3 is given with its conserved first and last residue. Fields, in order: D gene, J gene, V gene, CDR3 DNA, CDR3 protein. D genes are given only for firm matches.

. | TRBJ2-7 | TRBV28 | TGTGCCAGCAGTTCGACAGACTACGAGCAGTACTTC | CASSSTDYEQYF
TRBD1 | TRBJ1-1 | TRBV19 | TGTGCCAGTAGTATAATTTCAGGGGGCAACACTGAAGCTTTCTTT | CASSIISGGNTEAFF
. | TRBJ1-3 | TRBV4-1 | TGCGCCAGCAGCCAAGCCGACAGCTCTGGAAACACCATATATTTT | CASSQADSSGNTIYF
TRBD2 | TRBJ2-5 | TRBV4-1 | TGCGCCAGCAGCCAAGATGCTAGCGGACAAGAGACCCAGTACTTC | CASSQDASGQETQYF
. | TRBJ1-1 | TRBV5-4 | TGTGCCAGCAGCCCCGAGGGACTACTGAACACTGAAGCTTTCTTT | CASSPEGLLNTEAFF
TRBD2 | TRBJ2-5 | TRBV5-6 | TGTGCCAGCAGCTTAGGACTAGCGGGGGGGCTCGAGACCCAGTACTTC | CASSLGLAGGLETQYF
TRBD1 | TRBJ1-1 | TRBV7-6 | TGTGCCAGCAGCGGGACAGGGGTTGTCACTGAAGCTTTCTTT | CASSGTGVVTEAFF
. | TRBJ1-2 | TRBV5-6 | TGTGCCAGCAGCTTGGCAGATAGAGGCTATGGCTACACCTTC | CASSLADRGYGYTF
. | TRBJ1-1 | TRBV27 | TGTGCCAGCATCAAGGGGGGGGCGCGGAGCACTGAAGCTTTCTTT | CASIKGGARSTEAFF
TRBD1 | TRBJ1-1 | TRBV19 | TGTGCCAGTAGTTTCCCCGGGACAGGGGATGGGGGCACTGAAGCTTTCTTT | CASSFPGTGDGGTEAFF
TRBD1 | TRBJ1-1 | TRBV29-1 | TGCAGCGTTGAAACAGGGGGAATACCGCGAGCTTTCTTT | CSVETGGIPRAFF
TRBD2 | TRBJ2-1 | TRBV7-2 | TGTGCCAGCAGCTTAGCACCGGGACTAGTAATCCCCAATGAGCAGTTCTTC | CASSLAPGLVIPNEQFF
. | TRBJ1-2 | TRBV5-4 | TGTGCCAGCAGCCGTAACAGGGCCAGCTACACCTTC | CASSRNRASYTF
. | TRBJ1-4 | TRBV29-1 | TGCAGCGTTGGGGCAGAAGGTGCAACTAATGAAAAACTGTTTTTT | CSVGAEGATNEKLFF
TRBD1 | TRBJ1-2 | TRBV10-3 | TGTGCCATCAGTACCTTCTTTGACAGGGTAGGTGGCTACACCTTC | CAISTFFDRVGGYTF
. | TRBJ2-7 | TRBV2 | TGTGCCAGCACTCGACAGGAACCCTACGAGCAGTACTTC | CASTRQEPYEQYF
. | TRBJ2-5 | TRBV30 | TGTGCCTGGAGTGTAAGGGAATCGGTCCGGGGAGAGACCCAGTACTTC | CAWSVRESVRGETQYF
. | TRBJ2-5 | TRBV5-1 | TGCGCCAGCAGCTTGGCCGAAGCCCAAGAGACCCAGTACTTC | CASSLAEAQETQYF
TRBD1 | TRBJ1-3 | TRBV7-9 | TGTGCCAGCAGCCCGGACAGGGTGCCCTCTGGAAACACCATATATTTT | CASSPDRVPSGNTIYF
. | TRBJ1-1 | TRBV15 | TGTGCCACCAGCAGAGTCGGAGCAGTGAACACTGAAGCTTTCTTT | CATSRVGAVNTEAFF
TRBD1 | TRBJ2-1 | TRBV19 | TGTGCCAGTAGTAGACCCCGGACAGGTGAGCAGTTCTTC | CASSRPRTGEQFF
. | TRBJ2-1 | TRBV12-2 | TGTGCAAGTCGCTTAGGGACAGAAGGGGAGAATGAGCAGTTCTTC | CASRLGTEGENEQFF
TRBD1 | TRBJ2-2 | TRBV28 | TGTGCCAGCAGCCCCGGGACAGGGGGCACCGGGGAGCTGTTTTTT | CASSPGTGGTGELFF
. | TRBJ1-3 | TRBV5-8 | TGTGCCAGCAGCCTCCCGGACAATGGAAACACCATATATTTT | CASSLPDNGNTIYF
. | TRBJ2-2 | TRBV4-1 | TGCGCCAGCAGCCAAGATCGGATACAGGGCACCGGGGAGCTGTTTTTT | CASSQDRIQGTGELFF
. | TRBJ2-3 | TRBV30 | TGTGCCTGGAGTGTAACGGGGGGCCGGTCAGATACGCAGTATTTT | CAWSVTGGRSDTQYF
TRBD1 | TRBJ1-2 | TRBV5-4 | TGTGCCAGCGTGACGACAGGGACCTATGGCTACACCTTC | CASVTTGTYGYTF
. | TRBJ1-4 | TRBV6-1 | TGTGCCAGCAGTGAAGCGCAAGGGGTGGGGATAGAAAAACTGTTTTTT | CASSEAQGVGIEKLFF
. | TRBJ1-2 | TRBV2 | TGTGCCAGCAGTGAGTCCGGGGTCGCTAACTATGGCTACACCTTC | CASSESGVANYGYTF
. | TRBJ1-5 | TRBV5-8 | TGTGCCAGCAGCTTACGTGACAGGTGGTATCAGCCCCAGCATTTT | CASSLRDRWYQPQHF
TRBD2 | TRBJ2-1 | TRBV2 | TGTGCCAGCACCGGACTAGCCTCTTACAATGAGCAGTTCTTC | CASTGLASYNEQFF
. | TRBJ1-1 | TRBV2 | TGTGCCAGCATCGGAGGGACCGTGAACACTGAAGCTTTCTTT | CASIGGTVNTEAFF
TRBD1 | TRBJ2-1 | TRBV7-9 | TGTGCCAGCAGCTCAGGGGCACAGGGGGCAAGGTTCTTC | CASSSGAQGARFF
. | TRBJ1-2 | TRBV15 | TGTGCCACCAGCAGAGAGAACCTCCCGGGGGGCTACACCTTC | CATSRENLPGGYTF
. | TRBJ2-1 | TRBV18 | TGTGCCAGCTCCCCTCGACAGTGGCTGTTCTTC | CASSPRQWLFF
. | TRBJ1-2 | TRBV29-1 | TGCAGCGTTGCCTACGGAGTCTATGGCTACACCTTC | CSVAYGVYGYTF
TRBD1 | TRBJ1-6 | TRBV2 | TGTGCCAGCACCCTGACAGGGAGCCGCGGCGGATCCTATAATTCACCCCTCCACTTT | CASTLTGSRGGSYNSPLHF
TRBD2 | TRBJ2-3 | TRBV5-1 | TGCGCCAGCAGCCCCGGGGGGAATGCAGATACGCAGTATTTT | CASSPGGNADTQYF
TRBD1 | TRBJ1-1 | TRBV18 | TGTGCCAGCTCAACCCTTAAGGGGGCTTTCGGCACTGAAGCTTTCTTT | CASSTLKGAFGTEAFF
. | TRBJ1-1 | TRBV5-1 | TGCGCCAGCAGCTTGGGCACCTCATTAGGGGCTGAAGCTTTCTTT | CASSLGTSLGAEAFF